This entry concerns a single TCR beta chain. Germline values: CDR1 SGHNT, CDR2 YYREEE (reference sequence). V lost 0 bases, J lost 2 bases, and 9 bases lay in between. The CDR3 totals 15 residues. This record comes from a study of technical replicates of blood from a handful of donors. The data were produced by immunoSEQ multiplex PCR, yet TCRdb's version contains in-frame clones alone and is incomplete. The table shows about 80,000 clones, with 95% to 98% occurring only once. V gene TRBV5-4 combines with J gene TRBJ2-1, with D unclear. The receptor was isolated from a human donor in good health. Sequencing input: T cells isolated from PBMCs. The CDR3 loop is CASSLGGLPYNEQFF. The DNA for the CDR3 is TGTGCCAGCAGCTTGGGTGGGCTGCCCTACAATGAGCAGTTCTTC. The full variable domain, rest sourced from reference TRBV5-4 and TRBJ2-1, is ETGVTQSPTHLIKTRGQQVTLRCSSQSGHNTVSWYQQALGQGPQFIFQYYREEENGRGNFPPRFSGLQFPNYSSELNVNALELDDSALYLCASSLGGLPYNEQFFGPGTRLTVL.